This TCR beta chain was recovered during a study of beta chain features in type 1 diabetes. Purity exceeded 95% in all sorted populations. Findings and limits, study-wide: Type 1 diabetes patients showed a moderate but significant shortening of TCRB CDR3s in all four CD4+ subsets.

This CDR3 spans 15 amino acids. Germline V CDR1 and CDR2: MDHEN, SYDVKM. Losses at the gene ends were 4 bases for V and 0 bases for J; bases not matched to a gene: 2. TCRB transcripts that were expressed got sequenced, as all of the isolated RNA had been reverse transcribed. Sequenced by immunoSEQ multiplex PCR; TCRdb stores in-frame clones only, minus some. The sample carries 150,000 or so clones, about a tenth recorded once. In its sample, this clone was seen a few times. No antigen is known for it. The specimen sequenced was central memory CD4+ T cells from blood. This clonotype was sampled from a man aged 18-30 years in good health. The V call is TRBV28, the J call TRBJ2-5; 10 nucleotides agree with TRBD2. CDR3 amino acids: CASSSAGGYQETQYF. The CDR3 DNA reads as TGTGCCAGCAGTTCAGCGGGGGGGTACCAAGAGACCCAGTACTTC. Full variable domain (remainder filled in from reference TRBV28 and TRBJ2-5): DVKVTQSSRYLVKRTGEKVFLECVQDMDHENMFWYRQDPGLGLRLIYFSYDVKMKEKGDIPEGYSVSREKKERFSLILESASTNQTSMYLCASSSAGGYQETQYFGPGTRLLVL.